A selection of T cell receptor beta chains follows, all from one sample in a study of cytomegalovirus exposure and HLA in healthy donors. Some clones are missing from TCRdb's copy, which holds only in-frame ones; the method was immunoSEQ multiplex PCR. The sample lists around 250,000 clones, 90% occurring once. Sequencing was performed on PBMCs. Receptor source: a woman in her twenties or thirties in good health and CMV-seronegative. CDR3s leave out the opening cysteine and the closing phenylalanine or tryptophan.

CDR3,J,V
ASSLGVGRGRWSYEQY,TRBJ2-7,TRBV7-2
ASRITGYNEQF,TRBJ2-1,TRBV28
ASSQDGIGRQWEAF,TRBJ1-1,TRBV4-1
ASSSGQETQY,TRBJ2-5,TRBV5-6
AITRGQGTGELF,TRBJ2-2,TRBV10-3
ASSFAGAGEKLF,TRBJ1-4,TRBV28
ASSLLKGTDRDTQY,TRBJ2-3,TRBV28
ASSPPAPKTSTGELF,TRBJ2-2,TRBV7-9
ASSLGQRLGEKLF,TRBJ1-4,TRBV28
ASRGGTGGLGEQY,TRBJ2-7,TRBV6-1
ATSRALSGANVLT,TRBJ2-6,TRBV15
SIETANYGYT,TRBJ1-2,TRBV29-1
ASMVGGSGNTIY,TRBJ1-3,TRBV6-1
ASSPVMETDTQY,TRBJ2-3,TRBV19
ASSYRSTAMSYGYT,TRBJ1-2,TRBV6-5
ASSLQGSTGELF,TRBJ2-2,TRBV11-3
ASSVGMGAETQY,TRBJ2-5,TRBV9
ASSDGGVTSYNEQF,TRBJ2-1,TRBV6-1